What follows is one T cell receptor beta chain and its context. The table lists this clone with a count of one. Its specific antigen is unknown. Per-base qualities were not stored, and no clone one base away is much larger. The sample's time point label, in plain terms: baseline before first vaccination. The vaccinee samples were drawn from two UK trials, COV001 and COV002, one of which was a single-blind randomized controlled phase 2/3 trial testing AZD1222 (ChAdOx1 nCoV-19) in healthy adults. Trial participant PBMC samples were collected at day 0 and day 28 after the second dose for TCRbeta chain sequencing. The CDR3 regions of human TCRbeta chains were analyzed by immunosequencing. Concerning the study's data processing: TCRs in the repertoires were matched against a reference library of SARS-CoV-2-specific TCRs that had been generated with the MIRA antigen-specificity platform. Breadth was defined as the fraction of unique TCRs that were SARS-CoV-2-associated, and depth was defined as the fraction of total T cells that were SARS-CoV-2-associated. Each spike-specific TCR was assigned to its reactive spike region and to a CD4 or CD8 class using the MIRA data. Log10-transformed breadth and depth values were compared by one-way ANOVA with Sidak's multiple comparisons tests. This immuneACCESS table, as held by TCRdb, lists in-frame sequences with V and J called but not all clones. Of the missing ones, under half trace to an unresolved V gene in checked studies; the others have no known cause. The DNA was the basis for D and trimming; V, J and clone size are from that table. The sample table lists 120,000 or so clones, approximately 90% of them with a count of one. The ten largest account for around 3% of the sample.

The record originates from a study of T cell responses to AZD1222 COVID-19 vaccine listed by TCRdb under 2021. Regarding the complete study: AZD1222 recipients with second doses at about 4 weeks or about 12 weeks were pooled, because spike-specific TCR depth and breadth did not differ between schedules. TCR sequencing covered over 230 trial participants: 200 to 220 given two doses of AZD1222 and around 26 given two doses of MenACWY control vaccine. Trial participants were enrolled into age subgroups of 18-55, 56-69 and 70-plus years, which contained around 150, 29 and 61 TCR-sequenced participants, respectively. Paper-wide results and their limitations: The 56-69-year group was small, and its depth increase did not reach significance, likely because of low power. Participants were mostly white British, with more females than males. The authors suggested clonal diversity may have been underestimated. Reportedly, almost half of the unique spike-specific TCRs recognized epitopes lying outside the regions that are mutated in the B.1.351 and B.1.1.7 variants. CD4 TCRs associated with the vaccine covered the entire spike protein, and the dominant responses were in regions 160-218 and 743-854. After two AZD1222 doses, both the breadth and the depth of spike-specific TCRs were significantly higher than at day 0 and than in MenACWY recipients. Because no day 14 peak-response samples were available, repertoires were characterized only after the peak T cell response. Only five or six AZD1222 recipients were SARS-CoV-2 seropositive at baseline, limiting conclusions about previously exposed vaccinees.

From its cysteine to its phenylalanine, the CDR3 spans 15 amino acids. CDR3 DNA only is kept here, 45 bases in frame from base 1. Unmatched junction bases come to 8, with V trimmed by 4 bases and J by 5 bases. CDR1 and CDR2, looked up from the germline V gene, are SGHRS and YFSETQ. The input for sequencing was peripheral blood, taken on day 0 of AZD1222 vaccination. The chain joins TRBV5-1 to TRBJ2-5, and 10 bases in between align with TRBD1. This receptor was identified in an adult in good health. The CDR3: CASSQGTGAGETQYF. Here is the DNA: TGCGCCAGCAGCCAAGGGACAGGGGCGGGGGAGACCCAGTACTTC.